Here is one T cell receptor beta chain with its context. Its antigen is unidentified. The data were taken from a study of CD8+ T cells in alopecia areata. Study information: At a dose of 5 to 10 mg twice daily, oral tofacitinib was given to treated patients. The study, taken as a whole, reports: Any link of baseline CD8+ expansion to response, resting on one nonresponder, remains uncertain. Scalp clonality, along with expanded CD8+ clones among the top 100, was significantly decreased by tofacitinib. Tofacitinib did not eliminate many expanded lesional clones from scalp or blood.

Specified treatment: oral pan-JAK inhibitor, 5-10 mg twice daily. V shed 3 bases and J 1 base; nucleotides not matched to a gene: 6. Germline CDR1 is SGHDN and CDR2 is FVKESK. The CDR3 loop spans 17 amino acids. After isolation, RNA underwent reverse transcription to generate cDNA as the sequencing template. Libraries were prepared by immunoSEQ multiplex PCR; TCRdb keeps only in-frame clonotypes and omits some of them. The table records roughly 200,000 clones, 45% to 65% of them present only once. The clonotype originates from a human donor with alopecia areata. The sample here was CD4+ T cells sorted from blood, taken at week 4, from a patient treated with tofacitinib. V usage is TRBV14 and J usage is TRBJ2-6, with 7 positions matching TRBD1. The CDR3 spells CASSQRTGYSGANVLTF. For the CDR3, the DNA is TGTGCCAGCAGCCAGAGGACAGGCTATTCTGGGGCCAACGTCCTGACTTTC.